This T cell receptor beta chain was identified in a study of blood T cell repertoires in COVID-19. As for the study in general: Samples representing acute and convalescent COVID-19 were sourced from the United States, Italy and Spain.

Losses at the gene ends were 5 bases for V and 3 bases for J; bases not matched to a gene: 4. The V gene's germline CDR1 is SGHNT and CDR2 YENEEA. This CDR3 contains 14 residues. The recovered donors of Cohort 3 showed two negative PCRs, clearance, or symptom resolution. Libraries were prepared by immunoSEQ multiplex PCR; TCRdb keeps only in-frame clonotypes and omits some of them. The sample holds a few hundred thousand clones, 85% to 90% seen once. The specimen sequenced was PBMCs or T cells enriched from blood (not recorded which). The chain links TRBV11-3 to TRBJ2-7; 10 bases match TRBD2. The origin of this receptor is a man aged 30-40 years who had recovered from COVID-19. DNA for the CDR3: TGTGCCAGCAGCCGCACTAGCGGGATCTACGAGCAGTACTTC. This sequence encodes CASSRTSGIYEQYF.